This TCR beta chain was captured in a study of blood T cell repertoires in COVID-19. Study summary: The United States, Italy and Spain were the sources of the acute and convalescent COVID-19 samples. T cells, B-cell-depleted T cells, or PBMCs provided the cDNA or gDNA that served as material.

Per the study methods: Reference gene primer amplification in the assay estimated nucleated cell counts. Libraries were prepared by immunoSEQ multiplex PCR; TCRdb keeps only in-frame clonotypes and omits some of them. Clone size and V and J calls were adopted from that table, with D and trimming inferred from the DNA. The sample yields 120,000 to 150,000 clones, about 88% seen once. The CDR3 is 14 residues long. The junction had 4 bases not matched to a gene; V was cut back by 5 bases and J by 1 base. Germline V CDR1 and CDR2: SGHDN, FVKESK. This sequence originates from a human donor in a cohort sampled during active COVID-19. Specimen: peripheral blood. The rearrangement joins TRBV14 to TRBJ1-1, with 7 bases matching TRBD1. CDR3 region: CASSTRQGNTEAFF. The CDR3 DNA is TGTGCCAGCAGCACCCGACAGGGGAACACTGAAGCTTTCTTT. Full variable domain (missing parts from reference TRBV14 and TRBJ1-1): EAGVTQFPSHSVIEKGQTVTLRCDPISGHDNLYWYRRVMGKEIKFLLHFVKESKQDESGMPNNRFLAERTGGTYSTLKVQPAELEDSGVYFCASSTRQGNTEAFFGQGTRLTVV.